A selection of T cell receptor beta chains follows, all from one sample in a study of T cell changes during pregnancy in multiple sclerosis. TCRdb keeps only in-frame clones here, not all; method: immunoSEQ multiplex PCR. The sample holds tens of thousands of clones, 85% to 90% seen once. The specimen was CD4+ T cells from peripheral blood mononuclear cells, collected in the first trimester of pregnancy. The receptors originated from a female donor in good health, enrolled as a control in a pregnancy study. The CDR3 runs from the conserved cysteine through the conserved F or W. Fields, in order: J gene, D gene, V gene, CDR3 protein. The D gene is left open where the match is weak.

J: TRBJ1-6
D: .
V: TRBV30
CDR3: CAWSIQGSYNSPLHF

J: TRBJ2-1
D: .
V: TRBV19
CDR3: CASSPDRSSYNEQFF

J: TRBJ2-5
D: .
V: TRBV9
CDR3: CASSVVGGGLETQYF

J: TRBJ2-7
D: TRBD2
V: TRBV6-1
CDR3: CASSDSIAGGQYF

J: TRBJ2-2
D: .
V: TRBV11-2
CDR3: CASRLQGPGELFF

J: TRBJ1-2
D: TRBD1
V: TRBV7-2
CDR3: CASSRQGHGYTF

J: TRBJ2-2
D: .
V: TRBV28
CDR3: CASRAFDTGELFF

J: TRBJ1-3
D: .
V: TRBV5-1
CDR3: CASSDQGFGNTIYF

J: TRBJ2-7
D: .
V: TRBV5-6
CDR3: CASSLTGGYEQYF

J: TRBJ2-3
D: TRBD2
V: TRBV15
CDR3: CATSPTGGAERDTQYF

J: TRBJ2-5
D: .
V: TRBV2
CDR3: CASSESSRAETQYF

J: TRBJ1-2
D: .
V: TRBV27
CDR3: CASSFPVGGYTF

J: TRBJ2-5
D: TRBD2
V: TRBV5-1
CDR3: CASNKGEGQETQYF

J: TRBJ2-7
D: TRBD2
V: TRBV13
CDR3: CASSLSGAGHLIEQYF

J: TRBJ1-1
D: .
V: TRBV5-1
CDR3: CASSLVVANTEAFF

J: TRBJ2-1
D: TRBD2
V: TRBV10-1
CDR3: CASSEALAGHNEQFF

J: TRBJ2-3
D: .
V: TRBV10-3
CDR3: CAISQEAGLTDTQYF

J: TRBJ2-5
D: TRBD1
V: TRBV9
CDR3: CASSPGTAGGQETQYF

J: TRBJ2-2
D: .
V: TRBV28
CDR3: CASSSPGTGELFF

J: TRBJ2-6
D: .
V: TRBV5-1
CDR3: CASSLFSVSGANVLTF

J: TRBJ2-3
D: .
V: TRBV4-2
CDR3: CASSQDLSAGTSTDTQYF

J: TRBJ1-2
D: TRBD1
V: TRBV5-1
CDR3: CASSLSQGAEGYTF

J: TRBJ1-4
D: .
V: TRBV5-5
CDR3: CASSFSGGGDEKLFF

J: TRBJ1-4
D: TRBD1
V: TRBV6-5
CDR3: CASSSFTGTGREKLFF

J: TRBJ1-4
D: .
V: TRBV21-1
CDR3: CASSGRDSCEKLFF

J: TRBJ2-3
D: .
V: TRBV29-1
CDR3: CSVERGSPTDTQYF